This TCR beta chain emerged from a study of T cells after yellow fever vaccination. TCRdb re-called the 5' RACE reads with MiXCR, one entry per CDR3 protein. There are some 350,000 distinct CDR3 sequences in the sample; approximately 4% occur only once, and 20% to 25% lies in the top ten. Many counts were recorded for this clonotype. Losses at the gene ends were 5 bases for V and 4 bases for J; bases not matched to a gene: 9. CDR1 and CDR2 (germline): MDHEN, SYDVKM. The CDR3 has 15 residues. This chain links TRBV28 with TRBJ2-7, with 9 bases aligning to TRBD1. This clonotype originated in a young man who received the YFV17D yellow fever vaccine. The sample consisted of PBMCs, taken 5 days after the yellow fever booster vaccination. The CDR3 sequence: CASSDRRDRAYEQYV. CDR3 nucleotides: TGTGCCAGCAGTGATCGCCGGGACAGGGCGTACGAGCAGTACGTC.